This T cell receptor (beta chain) was identified during a study of T cell repertoires in cytomegalovirus infection. Across the whole study: A matching HLA type, together with CMV infection, was signaled by public TCR beta signatures. Study results and limitations: There were HLA-C-restricted CMV-specific TCR beta clonotypes dominating the ex vivo response. Adding up the frequency of public TCR beta families identified people who carried CMV plus the relevant HLA.

MiXCR was run by TCRdb on the reads, yielding one entry per CDR3 protein. The repertoire holds fewer than 700,000 distinct CDR3 sequences, with 20% to 25% as singletons. Notes on this clonotype: Antigen unknown.

Sequencing was carried out using CD8+ T cells from PBMCs. This clonotype originated in a human donor in good health (CMV status not recorded). Some clones in this sample may be carry-over from other donors' samples.

CDR3 protein: CASSGTLNTIYF. DNA of the CDR3: TGTGCCAGCAGCGGTACCCTAAACACCATATATTTT. The chain combines TRBV7-9 with TRBJ1-3; D gene uncertain. Germline CDR1 and CDR2: SEHNR and FQNEAQ (reference sequence). The CDR3 consists of 12 residues. V lost 5 bases, J lost 6 bases, and 8 bases lay in between.